The T cell receptor (beta chain) under discussion was sequenced for a study of cytomegalovirus exposure and HLA in healthy donors. Germline lookup yields CDR1 MNHEY and CDR2 SVGAGI. With 0 bases removed from V and 2 bases from J, the gap between germline ends came to 11 bases. This CDR3 has 16 residues. The PCR ran on 60 Vbeta and 13 Jbeta primers. Using immunoSEQ multiplex PCR, the repertoire was profiled, and TCRdb retains in-frame clones only, with some absent. The sample lists some 170,000 clones; approximately 72% were seen once. Specimen: PBMCs. The genes are TRBV6-5 and TRBJ1-3; no clear D gene. This TCR was sampled from a human donor in good health. Written as DNA, the CDR3 is TGTGCCAGCAGTTACTCGACACCAGGTCCTGGAAACACCATATATTTT. It specifies CASSYSTPGPGNTIYF.